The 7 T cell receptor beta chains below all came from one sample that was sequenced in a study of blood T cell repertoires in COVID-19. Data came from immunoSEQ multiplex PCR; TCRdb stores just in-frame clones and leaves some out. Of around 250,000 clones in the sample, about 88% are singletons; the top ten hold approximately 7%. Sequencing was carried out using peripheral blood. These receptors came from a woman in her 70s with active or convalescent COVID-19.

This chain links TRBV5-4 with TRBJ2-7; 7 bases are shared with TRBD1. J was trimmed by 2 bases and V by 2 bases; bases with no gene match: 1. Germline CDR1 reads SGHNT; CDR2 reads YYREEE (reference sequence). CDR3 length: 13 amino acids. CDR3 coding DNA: TGTGCCAGCAGCTTCGGACAGGCCTACGAGCAGTACTTC. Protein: CASSFGQAYEQYF.

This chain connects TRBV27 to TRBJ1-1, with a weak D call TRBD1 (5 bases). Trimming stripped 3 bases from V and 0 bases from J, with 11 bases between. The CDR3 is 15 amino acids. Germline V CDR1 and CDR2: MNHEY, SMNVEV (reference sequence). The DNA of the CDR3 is TGTGCCAGCAGTTTTGCAGGGCCCATGAACACTGAAGCTTTCTTT. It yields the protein CASSFAGPMNTEAFF.

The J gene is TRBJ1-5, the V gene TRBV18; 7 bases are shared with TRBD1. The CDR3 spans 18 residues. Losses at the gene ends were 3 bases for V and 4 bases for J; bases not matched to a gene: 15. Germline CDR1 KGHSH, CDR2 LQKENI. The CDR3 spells CASSPLILWDSENQPQHF. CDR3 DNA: TGTGCCAGCTCACCGCTCATCCTGTGGGACAGTGAAAATCAGCCCCAGCATTTT.

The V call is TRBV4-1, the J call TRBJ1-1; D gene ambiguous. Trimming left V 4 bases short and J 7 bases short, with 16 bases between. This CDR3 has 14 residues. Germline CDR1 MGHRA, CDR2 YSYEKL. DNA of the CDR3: TGCGCCAGCAGCCCCGCCGGGGTAAGGAGTGAAGCTTTCTTT. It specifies CASSPAGVRSEAFF.

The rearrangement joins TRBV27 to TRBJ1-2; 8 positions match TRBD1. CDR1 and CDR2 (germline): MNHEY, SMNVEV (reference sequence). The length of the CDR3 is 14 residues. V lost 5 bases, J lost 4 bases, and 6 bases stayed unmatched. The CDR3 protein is CASSTNTGGYGYTF. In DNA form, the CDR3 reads TGTGCCAGCAGTACTAATACAGGGGGCTATGGCTACACCTTC.

The CDR3 DNA reads TGTGCCAGCTGGGGGACAGGGAGCACGCAGTATTTT. Its protein product is CASWGTGSTQYF. The chain combines TRBV12-3 or TRBV12-4 with TRBJ2-3; 9 bases agree with TRBD1. V lost 8 bases and J lost 9; bases outside the gene matches: 6. The CDR3 covers 12 residues.

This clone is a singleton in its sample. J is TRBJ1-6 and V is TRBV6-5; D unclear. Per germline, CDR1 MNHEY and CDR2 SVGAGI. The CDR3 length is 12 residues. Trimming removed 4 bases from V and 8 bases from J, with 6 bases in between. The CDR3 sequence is CASSLFDSPLHF. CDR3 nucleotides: TGTGCCAGCAGTTTATTTGATTCACCCCTCCACTTT.